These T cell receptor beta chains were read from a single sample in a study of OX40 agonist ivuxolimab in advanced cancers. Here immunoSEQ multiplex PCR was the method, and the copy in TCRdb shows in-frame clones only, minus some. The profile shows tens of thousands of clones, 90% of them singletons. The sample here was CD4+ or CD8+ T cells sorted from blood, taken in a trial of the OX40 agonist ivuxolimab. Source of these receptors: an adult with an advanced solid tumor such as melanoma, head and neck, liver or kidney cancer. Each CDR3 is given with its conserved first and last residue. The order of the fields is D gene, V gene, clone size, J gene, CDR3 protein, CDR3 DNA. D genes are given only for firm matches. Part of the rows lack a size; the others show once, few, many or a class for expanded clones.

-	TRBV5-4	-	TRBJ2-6	CASSSRGLSGANVLTF	TGTGCCAGCAGCTCACGGGGGCTCTCTGGGGCCAACGTCCTGACTTTC
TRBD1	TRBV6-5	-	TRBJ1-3	CASRPRGEGNTIYF	TGTGCCAGCAGACCCAGGGGGGAGGGAAACACCATATATTTT
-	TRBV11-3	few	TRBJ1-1	CASSFTLDTEAFF	TGTGCCAGCAGCTTTACGTTGGACACTGAAGCTTTCTTT
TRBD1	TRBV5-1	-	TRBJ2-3	CASSLEQGAIDTQYF	TGCGCCAGCAGCTTAGAACAGGGGGCAATAGATACGCAGTATTTT
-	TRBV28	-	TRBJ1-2	CASSSGGGDVGGYTF	TGTGCCAGCAGTTCCGGCGGGGGGGATGTCGGTGGCTACACCTTC
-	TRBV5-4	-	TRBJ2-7	CASSLARLQPLYEQYF	TGTGCCAGCAGCTTGGCCAGACTACAACCTCTCTACGAGCAGTACTTC
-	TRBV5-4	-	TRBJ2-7	CASSFSTAIERRLRGQYF	TGTGCCAGCAGCTTCTCGACTGCCATTGAGCGGCGCTTACGAGGGCAGTACTTC
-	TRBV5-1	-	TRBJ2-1	CASSLRQNPYNEQFF	TGCGCCAGCAGCTTGAGACAGAATCCCTACAATGAGCAGTTCTTC
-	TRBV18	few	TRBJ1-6	CASSPGWDSPLHF	TGTGCCAGCTCACCGGGCTGGGATTCACCCCTCCACTTT
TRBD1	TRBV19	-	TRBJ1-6	CASSETGTGISPLHF	TGTGCCAGTAGTGAGACCGGGACAGGCATTTCACCCCTCCACTTT
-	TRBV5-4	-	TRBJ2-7	CASSSGRDKHYEQYF	TGTGCCAGCAGCTCTGGGAGGGACAAGCACTACGAGCAGTACTTC
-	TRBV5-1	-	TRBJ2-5	CASSLSHSIGETQYF	TGCGCCAGCAGCTTGAGTCACTCCATCGGGGAGACCCAGTACTTC
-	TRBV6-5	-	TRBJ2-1	CASSPSPSGEQFF	TGTGCCAGCAGTCCCTCCCCGAGTGGTGAGCAGTTCTTC
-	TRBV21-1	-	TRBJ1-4	CASSCGNEKLFF	TGTGCCAGCAGTTGCGGAAATGAAAAACTGTTTTTT
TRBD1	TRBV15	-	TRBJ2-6	CATSENSGTGHSGANVLTF	TGTGCCACCAGCGAGAACTCCGGGACAGGTCACTCTGGGGCCAACGTCCTGACTTTC
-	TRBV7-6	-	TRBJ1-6	CASSLGPDQNSPLHF	TGTGCCAGCAGCTTAGGACCCGACCAAAATTCACCCCTCCACTTT
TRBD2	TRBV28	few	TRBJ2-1	CASSRSGGGNEQFF	TGTGCCAGCAGTCGTAGCGGGGGGGGTAATGAGCAGTTCTTC
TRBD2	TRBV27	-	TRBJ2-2	CASSLLGTSPGELFF	TGTGCCAGCAGTTTATTGGGGACTAGCCCCGGGGAGCTGTTTTTT
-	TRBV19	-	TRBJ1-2	CASSSARGDYGYTF	TGTGCCAGTAGTTCTGCACGAGGGGACTATGGCTACACCTTC
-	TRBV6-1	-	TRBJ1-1	CASSEQETRAFF	TGTGCCAGCAGTGAACAAGAGACAAGAGCTTTCTTT
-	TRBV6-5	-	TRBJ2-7	CASSERVNEQYF	TGTGCCAGCAGTGAGAGAGTCAACGAGCAGTACTTC
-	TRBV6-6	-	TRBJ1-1	CASRNRVAEAFF	TGTGCCAGCAGGAATCGGGTGGCTGAAGCTTTCTTT
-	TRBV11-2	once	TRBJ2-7	CASSLASEQYF	TGTGCCAGCAGCTTAGCTTCCGAGCAGTACTTC
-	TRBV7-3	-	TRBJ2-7	CASSPTGGLHYEQYF	TGTGCCAGCAGCCCCACCGGGGGCCTGCACTACGAGCAGTACTTC
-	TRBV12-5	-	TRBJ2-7	CASGLGTSYEQYF	TGTGCTAGTGGTCTGGGGACCTCCTACGAGCAGTACTTC
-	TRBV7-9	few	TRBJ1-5	CASTPSGQGNQPQHF	TGTGCCAGCACGCCCTCGGGGCAGGGAAATCAGCCCCAGCATTTT
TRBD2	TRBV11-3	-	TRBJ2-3	CASSRRGTSGGDTQYF	TGTGCCAGCAGCCGGAGAGGGACTAGCGGGGGGGATACGCAGTATTTT
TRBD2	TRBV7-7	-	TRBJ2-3	CASSLTTSGGFTDTQYF	TGTGCTAGCAGCTTAACCACTAGCGGGGGTTTCACAGATACGCAGTATTTT
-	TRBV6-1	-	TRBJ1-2	CASRLTPPYGYTF	TGTGCCAGCAGGCTAACACCCCCCTATGGCTACACCTTC
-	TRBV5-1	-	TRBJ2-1	CASSLRDFYNEQFF	TGCGCCAGCAGCTTGCGGGACTTCTACAATGAGCAGTTCTTC
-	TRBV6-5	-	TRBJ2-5	CASSYAGSWGETQYF	TGTGCCAGCAGTTACGCGGGTAGCTGGGGAGAGACCCAGTACTTC
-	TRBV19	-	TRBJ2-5	CASSPLDSEQETQYF	TGTGCCAGTAGTCCCCTGGACTCAGAACAAGAGACCCAGTACTTC
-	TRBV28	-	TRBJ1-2	CASGGRGRHDNYGYTF	TGTGCCAGCGGAGGGAGGGGCCGCCATGATAACTATGGCTACACCTTC
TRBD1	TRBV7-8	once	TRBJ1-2	CASSPWTGPYGYTF	TGTGCCAGCAGCCCGTGGACAGGGCCCTATGGCTACACCTTC
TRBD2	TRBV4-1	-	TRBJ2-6	CASSQDRGGSGANVLTF	TGCGCCAGCAGCCAAGATCGGGGGGGCAGTGGGGCCAACGTCCTGACTTTC
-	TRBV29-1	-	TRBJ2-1	CSVQGSYNEQFF	TGCAGCGTGCAGGGCTCCTACAATGAGCAGTTCTTC
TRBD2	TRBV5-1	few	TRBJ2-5	CASSQREGLRIYQETQYF	TGCGCCAGCAGCCAGCGGGAGGGCCTTAGGATCTACCAAGAGACCCAGTACTTC
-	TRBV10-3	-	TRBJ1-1	CAISDGMNTEAFF	TGTGCCATCAGTGACGGGATGAACACTGAAGCTTTCTTT
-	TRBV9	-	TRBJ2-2	CASSVAWGANTGELFF	TGTGCCAGCAGCGTAGCATGGGGCGCGAACACCGGGGAGCTGTTTTTT
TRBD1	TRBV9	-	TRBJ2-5	CASSVSPGTGAYQETQYF	TGTGCCAGCAGCGTATCACCAGGGACAGGGGCGTACCAAGAGACCCAGTACTTC
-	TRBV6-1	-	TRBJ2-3	CASSSGQTDTQYF	TGTGCCAGCAGTAGCGGACAGACAGATACGCAGTATTTT
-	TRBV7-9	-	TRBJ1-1	CASSRTDGTEAFF	TGTGCCAGCAGCCGGACGGACGGCACTGAAGCTTTCTTT
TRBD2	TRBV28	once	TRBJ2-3	CASSFRGLAEADTQYF	TGTGCCAGCAGTTTCCGGGGACTAGCGGAAGCAGATACGCAGTATTTT
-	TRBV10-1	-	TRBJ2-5	CASSESGGLETQYF	TGCGCCAGCAGTGAGTCAGGCGGGTTAGAGACCCAGTACTTC
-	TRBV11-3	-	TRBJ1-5	CASSLAWDRPQHF	TGTGCCAGCAGCTTAGCATGGGATCGGCCCCAGCATTTT